This T cell receptor (beta chain) was sequenced during a study of blood T cell repertoires in COVID-19. Study at large: Samples came from the United States, Italy and Spain, spanning acute and convalescent COVID-19. T cells, B-cell-depleted T cells, or PBMCs supplied cDNA or gDNA.

The CDR3 totals 15 residues. The V gene lost 0 bases and the J gene lost 0 bases, with 7 bases spanning the gap. Germline values: CDR1 SGDLS, CDR2 YYNGEE. In the authors' workflow: Amplification of reference gene primers was used by the study to estimate nucleated cell counts. Some clones are missing from TCRdb's copy, which holds only in-frame ones; the method was immunoSEQ multiplex PCR. V and J calls and clone size are as listed in that table; D and trimming were resolved from the DNA. This repertoire shows approximately 200,000 clones, about nine tenths found once; its top ten account for around 2.1%.

Sequencing was done on a sample of PBMCs or T cells enriched from blood (not recorded which). V and J are TRBV9 and TRBJ2-1; no clear D gene. This TCR derives from a woman aged 25-40 years who had recovered from COVID-19. The CDR3 sequence is CASSVVADSYNEQFF. CDR3 DNA: TGTGCCAGCAGCGTAGTTGCGGACTCCTACAATGAGCAGTTCTTC.